These 4 T cell receptor beta chains were sequenced from one sample in a study of vaccination and CD4 T cells after COVID-19. Cultured CD4+ T cells had their DNA profiled by the Oncomine TCR Beta short-read assay. TCRdb reprocessed the PCR reads with MiXCR, giving one entry per CDR3 protein. The sample lists around 15,000 distinct CDR3 sequences, under 40% occurring once. No antigen has been identified for these receptors. Documented treatment: roughly 10-day PBMC culture with coronavirus spike peptide pools or control peptides (ViraFEST assay). Sequenced sample: cultured CD4+ T cells from blood. The receptors shown here come from a human donor with COVID-19.

This chain connects TRBV6-4 to TRBJ2-1, with D tentatively TRBD1 (5 bases). Trimming shortened V by 0 bases and J by 5 bases, and 17 bases separated the two germline ends. The CDR3 has 17 residues. Per the germline V gene, CDR1 is MRHNA and CDR2 is SNTAGT. This chain's CDR3 is CASSDSGRGVGHNEQFF. As DNA, the CDR3 is TGTGCCAGCAGTGACTCAGGAAGGGGCGTCGGGCACAATGAGCAGTTCTTC.

This chain connects TRBV28 to TRBJ2-3; TRBD2 matches 9 bases. CDR3 length: 14 amino acids. The germline V gene encodes CDR1 MDHEN and CDR2 SYDVKM. V shed 3 bases, J shed 6 bases, and the junction held 4 bases outside the gene matches. CDR3 in DNA: TGTGCCAGCAGTTTTCTGGCGGGGGGGGATACGCAGTATTTT. Translation gives CASSFLAGGDTQYF.

The CDR3 reads CASSLRGQGNYGYTF. CDR3 coding DNA: TGTGCCAGCAGCTTAAGGGGACAGGGGAACTATGGCTACACCTTC. The rearrangement uses TRBV11-2 and TRBJ1-2; TRBD1 agrees at 10 bases. Germline V gene lookup returns CDR1 SGHAT and CDR2 FQNNGV. This CDR3 is built from 15 residues. Trimming took 2 bases from V and 2 from J; bases not matched to a gene: 2.

The chain couples TRBV29-1 to TRBJ1-1; possible D gene TRBD1, 6 bases. Germline assignment: CDR1 SQVTM and CDR2 ANQGSEA. V shed 7 bases and J shed 0 bases, with 15 bases lying between them. CDR3 length equals 14 residues. CDR3 in DNA: TGCAGCGCCGAACCCACAGGGATGAACACTGAAGCTTTCTTT. Its protein product is CSAEPTGMNTEAFF.